The 10 T cell receptor beta chains in this list originate from one sample, sequenced in a study of blood T cells in healthy people across ages. A second PCR of about 7 to 12 cycles used a sample-barcoded 5' primer and a J-beta primer mix. In TCRdb, the 5' RACE reads were re-called with MiXCR into one record per CDR3 protein. This table holds 1.5 million to 2 million distinct CDR3 sequences, around 48% found once. Sequencing was carried out using blood. These receptor sequences come from a woman between 35 and 50 years old in good health.

The chain joins TRBV11-1 to TRBJ2-7, with D uncertain. V lost 0 bases to trimming and J lost 6 bases, with 9 bases between them. The CDR3 contains 13 residues. The germline V gene encodes CDR1 SGHAT and CDR2 FQDESV (reference sequence). The CDR3 sequence is CASSLALFVEQYF. The CDR3 DNA reads TGTGCCAGCAGCTTAGCGCTATTTGTCGAGCAGTACTTC.

The gene calls are TRBV12-3 or TRBV12-4 and TRBJ2-5; D might be TRBD1 (6 bases). Trimming shortened V by 6 bases and J by 1 base, and 15 bases separated the two germline ends. This CDR3 has 15 residues. CDR3 protein: CASSPGQTGQETQYF. The CDR3 bases are TGTGCCAGCAGCCCAGGACAGACTGGCCAAGAGACCCAGTACTTC.

The J gene is TRBJ1-5, the V gene TRBV7-9, with unresolved D. CDR1 is SEHNR, CDR2 FQNEAQ, per germline (reference sequence). Trimming cost V 5 bases and J 0 bases, with 8 bases left between them. This CDR3 has 14 amino acids. The CDR3 spells CASSRVDSNQPQHF. The CDR3 region has the DNA TGTGCCAGCAGCCGTGTAGATAGCAATCAGCCCCAGCATTTT. Full variable domain (missing parts from reference TRBV7-9 and TRBJ1-5): DTGVSQNPRHKITKRGQNVTFRCDPISEHNRLYWYRQTLGQGPEFLTYFQNEAQLEKSRLLSDRFSAERPKGSFSTLEIQRTEQGDSAMYLCASSRVDSNQPQHFGDGTRLSIL.

In this sample, this clonotype turned up a few times. The V gene is TRBV7-6, the J gene TRBJ2-3, with 9 bases fitting TRBD1. CDR1 and CDR2 from the germline V gene are SGHVS and FNYEAQ. After removal of 6 bases from V and 4 bases from J, the junction contained 11 bases not matched to a gene. CDR3 length: 16 residues. CDR3 DNA: TGTGCCAGCAGATCACCGGGACAGGGTGGTCCAGATACGCAGTATTTT. Its translation: CASRSPGQGGPDTQYF.

V is TRBV12-3 or TRBV12-4 and J is TRBJ2-7, with 8 nucleotides matching TRBD1. The CDR3 length is 14 residues. Trimming removed 6 bases from V and 1 base from J; junction bases left unmatched: 5. The CDR3 sequence is CASSRGQVSYEQYF. CDR3 in DNA: TGTGCCAGCAGCCGGGGACAGGTATCCTACGAGCAGTACTTC.

The V and J genes are TRBV29-1 and TRBJ2-3; D tentatively fits TRBD1 or TRBD2 (6 bases each). This CDR3 spans 14 amino acids. V gave up 3 bases and J gave up 0 bases, with 10 bases separating them. The germline V gene has CDR1 SQVTM and CDR2 ANQGSEA. DNA for the CDR3: TGCAGCGTTGAGGGGGGCTTGAGCACAGATACGCAGTATTTT. This codes for CSVEGGLSTDTQYF.

The V call is TRBV20-1, the J call TRBJ2-1, with 7 nucleotides matching TRBD2. This CDR3 contains 17 residues. V trimming: 0 bases; J trimming: 6 bases; junction bases outside the gene matches: 14. Germline V gene sequence: CDR1 DFQATT, CDR2 SNEGSKA (reference sequence). The CDR3 bases are TGCAGTGCTAGAGATCGAGGGGAAGAGGGAGGGCTCAATGAGCAGTTCTTC. The encoded protein is CSARDRGEEGGLNEQFF.

This rearrangement joins TRBV3-1 to TRBJ1-2; TRBD1 agrees at 9 bases. CDR1 LGHDT and CDR2 YNNKEL come from the germline V gene (reference sequence). The CDR3 length is 14 residues. The ends lost 3 bases at V and 6 bases at J; junction bases unmatched: 5. CDR3 loop: CASSQRQGGHGYTF. DNA for the CDR3: TGTGCCAGCAGCCAGCGACAGGGGGGACATGGCTACACCTTC.

The rearrangement links TRBV27 to TRBJ2-3, with D possibly TRBD2 on 5 matching bases. CDR1 is MNHEY and CDR2 is SMNVEV in the germline V gene (reference sequence). The CDR3 has 13 amino acids. Trimming removed 5 bases at V and 8 bases at J, with 14 bases between. The DNA for the CDR3 is TGTGCCAGCAGTGCGGGCCTTGAGGGTACGCAGTATTTT. Encoded protein: CASSAGLEGTQYF.

This clonotype was observed once. CDR3 coding DNA: TGTGCCAGCAAAGCTAGCGGGAGACCGGAGCAGTTCTTC. Translation: CASKASGRPEQFF. The V gene is TRBV28, the J gene TRBJ2-1, with 10 positions matching TRBD2. The CDR3 spans 13 residues. Germline V CDR1 and CDR2: MDHEN, SYDVKM. The J segment lost 10 bases and the V segment lost 7 bases, leaving 7 bases of the junction unmatched.